A selection of T cell receptor beta chains follows, all from one sample in a study of blood T cell repertoires in COVID-19. Profiled with immunoSEQ multiplex PCR; TCRdb holds only in-frame clones, not every one. Of 300,000 to 450,000 clones listed, roughly 86% were seen once; the top ten hold roughly 1.1%. The sequenced sample was peripheral blood. Receptors originate from a human donor with acute or convalescent COVID-19. The donor label of this sample is uncertain. Both conserved end residues are part of each CDR3. D genes are given only for firm matches. Only part of the rows carry a size: once, few, many, or a class if the clone is expanded.

TGTGCCAGCAGCCAAGATCAGAAGGGGCCATGGGGCAATCAGCCCCAGCATTTT	CASSQDQKGPWGNQPQHF	TRBV3-1/TRBV3-2	TRBJ1-5	.	many
TGCGCCAGCAGCCCCCGACAGGGGCCCAACACTGAAGCTTTCTTT	CASSPRQGPNTEAFF	TRBV5-1	TRBJ1-1	TRBD1	.
TGTGCCAGCAGCACCAGACAGGGACGTTCACCCCTCCACTTT	CASSTRQGRSPLHF	TRBV7-2	TRBJ1-6	TRBD1	.
TGTGCCAGCAGTTCAGGACAGGCAGAAAAACTGTTTTTT	CASSSGQAEKLFF	TRBV28	TRBJ1-4	TRBD1	once
TGCGCCAGCAGCTTGGAGACTAGCGGGAGGGAAGGGGAGACCCAGTACTTC	CASSLETSGREGETQYF	TRBV5-1	TRBJ2-5	TRBD2	few
TGTGCCATCAGTGAGTCCCGGTATGGCTACACCTTC	CAISESRYGYTF	TRBV10-3	TRBJ1-2	.	.
TGTGCCAGCAGCTTAGTGGCTAGCGGAAACTCCTACAATGAGCAGTTCTTC	CASSLVASGNSYNEQFF	TRBV7-8	TRBJ2-1	TRBD2	once
TGTGCCAGCAGCTTCCAACTAGCGGGGGGGCTAGAGACCCAGTACTTC	CASSFQLAGGLETQYF	TRBV2	TRBJ2-5	TRBD2	.
TGTGCCATCAGCCCTTCCCCTAGCGGCTCCTACGAGCAGTACTTC	CAISPSPSGSYEQYF	TRBV10-3	TRBJ2-7	TRBD2	.
TGTGCCAGCAGCAACCGGGGGAATCTCGAGCAGTACTTC	CASSNRGNLEQYF	TRBV11-1	TRBJ2-7	.	.
TGTGCCAGCAGCTCCGACAGTTGGGATCAGCCCCAGCATTTT	CASSSDSWDQPQHF	TRBV7-2	TRBJ1-5	.	.
TGCGCCAGTTCCCCTAGCGGGAACTACGAGCAGTACTTC	CASSPSGNYEQYF	TRBV5-1	TRBJ2-7	TRBD2	.
TGTGCCAGCAGTCAGGGGGCGCTTAGTGAAAAACTGTTTTTT	CASSQGALSEKLFF	TRBV6-5	TRBJ1-4	TRBD1	.
TGCGCCAGCAGCTTGATGGGTTCCGGGGAAGCTTTCTTT	CASSLMGSGEAFF	TRBV5-1	TRBJ1-1	.	.
TGCAGTGCTAGTATGAGCGGGCGGGGCCCCTACGAGCAGTACTTC	CSASMSGRGPYEQYF	TRBV20-1	TRBJ2-7	.	.
TGTGCCAGCAGTGACCCGCACAGGGACGAGCAGTACTTC	CASSDPHRDEQYF	TRBV6-1	TRBJ2-7	.	.
TGTGCCAGCAGAGATACGACAGGGTCATATGGCTACACCTTC	CASRDTTGSYGYTF	TRBV6-5	TRBJ1-2	TRBD1	.
TGCGCCAGCAGCTTAACAGGGGAGGTAAATTCACCCCTCCACTTT	CASSLTGEVNSPLHF	TRBV5-1	TRBJ1-6	TRBD1	.
TGTGCCAGCAGCCCCCGGGGGGTCCTTGAGGCCCAGTACTTC	CASSPRGVLEAQYF	TRBV28	TRBJ2-5	TRBD2	.
TGTGCCAGCAGTTCGGACTTAAACTATGGCTACACCTTC	CASSSDLNYGYTF	TRBV12-3/TRBV12-4	TRBJ1-2	.	once
TGCGCCAGCAGCTACCAATTACTAGCGGGAGCGGAAGAGCAGTACTTC	CASSYQLLAGAEEQYF	TRBV5-1	TRBJ2-7	TRBD2	.
TGCGCCAGCAGCTTTAGCGGCAGCACAGATACGCAGTATTTT	CASSFSGSTDTQYF	TRBV5-1	TRBJ2-3	.	medium-sized
TGTGCCAGCTCCCTGGGAGGGTGGGGGAACATTCAGTACTTC	CASSLGGWGNIQYF	TRBV6-5	TRBJ2-4	TRBD2	.
TGCGCCAGCAGCTCGGTACAGGACTATGGCTACACCTTC	CASSSVQDYGYTF	TRBV5-1	TRBJ1-2	.	.
TGCGCCAGCAGCCAGGGGGCGGGACAGCTTAATTCACCCCTCCACTTT	CASSQGAGQLNSPLHF	TRBV5-1	TRBJ1-6	TRBD1	few
TGTGCCAGTAGTATAATCGGAGGGCTGAACACTGAAGCTTTCTTT	CASSIIGGLNTEAFF	TRBV19	TRBJ1-1	.	.
TGTGCCTGGAAACCCCGGGACAGGGAGAGTGGCTACACCTTC	CAWKPRDRESGYTF	TRBV30	TRBJ1-2	TRBD1	.
TGTGCCAGCAGTGGCCAGGGGATGGGGCACACTGAAGCTTTCTTT	CASSGQGMGHTEAFF	TRBV6-4	TRBJ1-1	.	.
TGTGCCAGCTCACCGGAGGGGCCGGCAACTAATGAAAAACTGTTTTTT	CASSPEGPATNEKLFF	TRBV18	TRBJ1-4	.	.
TGTGCCAGCAGTTCCCGTTTGGGGGGGGGAGACCAGTACTTC	CASSSRLGGGDQYF	TRBV27	TRBJ2-5	TRBD2	few
TGTGCCAGCAGTTACTCACGGGGTCCCTACGAGCAGTACTTC	CASSYSRGPYEQYF	TRBV6-5	TRBJ2-7	.	.
TGTGCCAGCAGCCCCGCGGCGGGAGCCCCCTACGAGCAGTACTTC	CASSPAAGAPYEQYF	TRBV11-2	TRBJ2-7	TRBD2	.
TGTGCCAGCAGCTTGGGACTAGCGGGAGAATACGAGCAGTACTTC	CASSLGLAGEYEQYF	TRBV5-5	TRBJ2-7	TRBD2	.
TGTGCCACCCAAGAGCGCCTCGAGCAGTACTTC	CATQERLEQYF	TRBV6-5	TRBJ2-7	.	.
TGTGCCAGCAGCTTCGGACACCCCAAGGGCGGTGAAAAACTGTTTTTT	CASSFGHPKGGEKLFF	TRBV7-2	TRBJ1-4	.	.
TGTGCCAGCAGCGAGTACAGGGGCTCAAATTCACCCCTCCACTTT	CASSEYRGSNSPLHF	TRBV11-1	TRBJ1-6	TRBD1	.
TGTGCCAGCGGAAACGGGAGGGCCTCCTACGAGCAGTACTTC	CASGNGRASYEQYF	TRBV3-1/TRBV3-2	TRBJ2-7	TRBD2	.
TGTGCCAGCAGCTTCGGATTGGCGGGAGATCGCGAGCAGTACTTC	CASSFGLAGDREQYF	TRBV11-2	TRBJ2-7	TRBD2	.
TGTGCCAGCAGCGCCGCGGGACTAGCGGATTCATTC	CASSAAGLADSF	TRBV2	TRBJ2-7	TRBD2	.
TGCAGCGGTGGGGTGGGAGGAGGGTCCACTGAAGCTTTCTTT	CSGGVGGGSTEAFF	TRBV29-1	TRBJ1-1	.	.
TGTGCGAGGAGGATAGGGCCCACCGGGGAGCTGTTTTTT	CARRIGPTGELFF	TRBV30	TRBJ2-2	.	.
TGTGCCACCAGTGATCCGGGACAGGGTCGGGAGGCTTTCTTT	CATSDPGQGREAFF	TRBV24-1	TRBJ1-1	TRBD1	few
TGTGCCAGCAGTGACGAAGCTTCATCCTCCTACAATGAGCAGTTCTTC	CASSDEASSSYNEQFF	TRBV2	TRBJ2-1	.	.
TGTGCCAGTAGACTAACAGGAGCCCCCTGGAGCTACACCTTC	CASRLTGAPWSYTF	TRBV19	TRBJ1-2	.	.
TGTGCCAGCAGCTCCGGAGATACGCAGTATTTT	CASSSGDTQYF	TRBV5-6	TRBJ2-3	.	.
TGTGCCAGCAGCCAGACTAGCGGGGTGACCCAGTACTTC	CASSQTSGVTQYF	TRBV6-5	TRBJ2-5	TRBD2	.
TGTGCCAGCAGTTTCTTAACTAGCGGGTCCACCTACGAGCAGTACTTC	CASSFLTSGSTYEQYF	TRBV27	TRBJ2-7	TRBD2	.
TGTGCCAGCAGCTTAGGACAGGGTAGCCCCTACGAGCAGTACTTC	CASSLGQGSPYEQYF	TRBV7-2	TRBJ2-7	TRBD1	.
TGTGCCTGGAGTCTCGGACTCGCCCCCTTGGGCGAGCAGTACTTC	CAWSLGLAPLGEQYF	TRBV30	TRBJ2-7	.	.